This is a list of T cell receptor beta chains from one sample in a study of T cells in localized non-small cell lung cancer. Data came from immunoSEQ multiplex PCR; TCRdb stores just in-frame clones and leaves some out. The sample consists of over 4,500 clones, 35% to 45% of them appearing once. The input for sequencing was lung tumor tissue, taken before any cancer treatment. All receptors come from a male donor aged 60 or over with stage I squamous cell lung carcinoma. Both conserved end residues are part of each CDR3. The D gene is left open where the match is weak. Expanded clones get a size class; other rows say once, few or many, or leave the size out.

v_gene	d_gene	abundance	j_gene	CDR3nt	CDR3aa
TRBV25-1	TRBD1	-	TRBJ1-2	TGTGCCAGCAGTGAATGGGGGACAGGGGGCAACACCTTC	CASSEWGTGGNTF
TRBV6-8	-	-	TRBJ1-2	TGTGCCAGCAGTCCGACAGCGGGCTATGGCTACACCTTC	CASSPTAGYGYTF
TRBV30	-	few	TRBJ1-2	TGTGCCTGGAGCCGCCCGGGCAGATCAGACGGCTACACCTTC	CAWSRPGRSDGYTF
TRBV19	TRBD1	-	TRBJ1-6	TGTGCCAGTAGCCCTGGGGGACAGGGTAGGAGCTCCTATAATTCACCCCTCCACTTT	CASSPGGQGRSSYNSPLHF
TRBV29-1	TRBD2	-	TRBJ2-7	TGCAGCGTTGTAGGACTAGCGGGGGCCTTCTCCTACGAGCAGTACTTC	CSVVGLAGAFSYEQYF
TRBV14	-	-	TRBJ1-2	TGTGCCAGCAGCCATCCGGGGGGGGGCGCGTATGGCTACACCTTC	CASSHPGGGAYGYTF
TRBV6-8	-	-	TRBJ2-3	TGTGCCAGCAGACCGTGGAGGGGCGATACGCAGTATTTT	CASRPWRGDTQYF
TRBV15	TRBD1	-	TRBJ1-1	TGTGCCACCAGCAGAAACAGGGGGAACACTGAAGCTTTCTTT	CATSRNRGNTEAFF
TRBV19	TRBD1	-	TRBJ2-1	TGTGCCAGTAGCCGCCTCGACAGGGCGGCGCAGTTCTTC	CASSRLDRAAQFF
TRBV11-3	-	few	TRBJ2-5	TGTGCCAGCAGCCCCCTTGGGGCAGGCGGGACCCAGTACTTC	CASSPLGAGGTQYF
TRBV28	-	once	TRBJ1-2	TGTGCCAGCACCGACAGTATCGGACATGAAGGCGATGGCTACACCTTC	CASTDSIGHEGDGYTF
TRBV6-8	-	few	TRBJ2-5	TGTGCCAGCAGGAGCAACCAAGAGACCCAGTACTTC	CASRSNQETQYF
TRBV30	TRBD1	-	TRBJ1-2	TGTGCCTGGAGACGGACAGGGATGGGTGGCTACACCTTC	CAWRRTGMGGYTF
TRBV19	-	hyperexpanded	TRBJ1-6	TGTGCCAGTAGTATAAGGCAGAGCTCCTATAATTCACCCCTCCACTTT	CASSIRQSSYNSPLHF
TRBV11-3	TRBD1	medium-sized	TRBJ2-2	TGTGCCAGCATTCCGCCGGGACAGGGGGGCGCCGGGGAGCTGTTTTTT	CASIPPGQGGAGELFF
TRBV9	-	-	TRBJ2-2	TGTGCCAGCAGCGTAGCGGGCCACAGCTACACCGGGGAGCTGTTTTTT	CASSVAGHSYTGELFF
TRBV30	-	once	TRBJ1-1	TGTGCCTGGAGTCTCGGGGGGAACACTGAAGCTTTCTTT	CAWSLGGNTEAFF
TRBV7-5	-	-	TRBJ2-2	TGTGCCAGCAGAAAGGGGGGGCCCGGTACCGGGGAGCTGTTTTTT	CASRKGGPGTGELFF
TRBV6-8	-	few	TRBJ2-1	TGTGCCAGCAGCTGGACTCCGGACATAAGTGAGCAGTTCTTC	CASSWTPDISEQFF
TRBV30	-	-	TRBJ2-1	TGTGCCTGGACCAGGGAGGAGTACAATGAGCAGTTCTTC	CAWTREEYNEQFF
TRBV9	TRBD2	-	TRBJ2-7	TGTGCCAGCAGTGAAATTAGCGGGGTGGATGAAACGAAGGACTCCTACGAGCAGTACTTC	CASSEISGVDETKDSYEQYF
TRBV19	-	-	TRBJ2-6	TGTGCCAGTAGTATAGGACAGTCTGGGGCCAACGTCCTGACTTTC	CASSIGQSGANVLTF
TRBV6-8	-	medium-sized	TRBJ1-6	TGTGCCAGCAGCTCCCCCGCCGGGGGGCGCGGGAATTCACCCCTCCACTTT	CASSSPAGGRGNSPLHF
TRBV11-3	-	-	TRBJ2-7	TGTGCCAGCAGCTTGTTATCAGGGGCCGTCTACGAGCAGTACTTC	CASSLLSGAVYEQYF
TRBV12-5	-	-	TRBJ1-1	TGTGCCAGCGGCCTAGGTGCTGAAGCTTTCTTT	CASGLGAEAFF
TRBV6-8	-	few	TRBJ1-1	TGTGCCAGCAGGAGCGGCAGGTCGAACACTGAAGCTTTCTTT	CASRSGRSNTEAFF
TRBV19	-	-	TRBJ2-5	TGTGCCAGTAGTATAGAGGGGAGAGAGACCCAGTACTTC	CASSIEGRETQYF
TRBV29-1	-	few	TRBJ2-1	TGCAGCGTTGACTTTTTCCCGAATGAGCAGTTCTTC	CSVDFFPNEQFF
TRBV4-1	-	-	TRBJ1-5	TGCGCCAGCAGCCAAGATTTCAGGGCACAGCCCCAGCATTTT	CASSQDFRAQPQHF
TRBV18	-	-	TRBJ1-4	TGTGCCAGCTCACCACCGGGCGCGGTGGATAAACTGTTTTTT	CASSPPGAVDKLFF
TRBV9	-	-	TRBJ1-1	TGTGCCAGCAGCGTTGGATCGTCTGAAGCTTTCTTT	CASSVGSSEAFF
TRBV19	-	-	TRBJ1-5	TGTGCCAGTAGGGTCACCGGAGGCAGTCAGCCCCAGCATTTT	CASRVTGGSQPQHF
TRBV29-1	TRBD1	-	TRBJ2-1	TGCAGCGTTGAAGGCAGGGGGATCTACAATGAGCAGTTCTTC	CSVEGRGIYNEQFF
TRBV11-3	-	-	TRBJ1-1	TGTGCCAGCAGCTTAATCGACTGGGGGGGACCTGAAGCTTTCTTT	CASSLIDWGGPEAFF
TRBV2	-	-	TRBJ1-4	TGTGCCAGCACTGGGGCCACTAATGAAAAACTGTTTTTT	CASTGATNEKLFF
TRBV11-3	TRBD2	-	TRBJ2-5	TGTGCCAGCCTCCTAGCGGGGGGGAACCAAGAGACCCAGTACTTC	CASLLAGGNQETQYF
TRBV11-3	TRBD1	medium-sized	TRBJ1-1	TGTGCCAGCAGCTACACCGGGACAGCGGCTGAAGCTTTCTTT	CASSYTGTAAEAFF
TRBV6-8	TRBD1	few	TRBJ2-7	TGTGCTTCCTCTCGACAGGGCAGCTCCTACGAGCAGTACTTC	CASSRQGSSYEQYF
TRBV9	TRBD2	few	TRBJ2-2	TGTGCCAGCAGCCCTCGACTAGCGGGGGATACTAACACCGGGGAGCTGTTTTTT	CASSPRLAGDTNTGELFF
TRBV10-2	TRBD2	few	TRBJ2-5	TGCGCCAGCAGTACCGGGACTAGCGGAGAGACCCAGTACTTC	CASSTGTSGETQYF
TRBV6-8	-	medium-sized	TRBJ2-5	TGTGCCAGCCTCGGGCCTCAAGAGACCCAGTACTTC	CASLGPQETQYF
TRBV12-2	-	-	TRBJ2-2	TGTGCCACGGTCCCGGGACCTTATCCCGGGGAGCTGTTTTTT	CATVPGPYPGELFF
TRBV18	TRBD1	-	TRBJ1-1	TGTGCCAGCTCTACCGGGACAGGGACCCTTGAAGCTTTCTTT	CASSTGTGTLEAFF
TRBV9	-	few	TRBJ1-1	TGTGCCAGCAGTGAAGCAGCTCAGGGCTTGGGAGCTTTCTTT	CASSEAAQGLGAFF
TRBV6-8	TRBD1	-	TRBJ1-3	TGTGCCAGCAGTTACTCCGCGACAGGGGGCTTTGGAAACACCATATATTTT	CASSYSATGGFGNTIYF
TRBV9	TRBD2	-	TRBJ2-1	TGTGCCAGCAGTGAGGGACTAGCTGAGCAGTTCTTC	CASSEGLAEQFF
TRBV5-1	TRBD1	-	TRBJ2-1	TGCGCCAGCAGCTCCGGTTGGGGGACAGTGGTCAATGAGCAGTTCTTC	CASSSGWGTVVNEQFF
TRBV6-8	TRBD1	-	TRBJ1-5	TGTGCCAGCAGGCCGACAGGGGGCTATCAGCCCCAGCATTTT	CASRPTGGYQPQHF
TRBV5-1	TRBD1	-	TRBJ2-1	TGCGCCAGCAGCTGGACAGGGGTCGACAATGAGCAGTTCTTC	CASSWTGVDNEQFF